What follows is one T cell receptor (beta chain) and its context. This entry comes from a study of T cells in localized non-small cell lung cancer. Sequencing was performed with immunoSEQ multiplex PCR; in TCRdb, only in-frame clones are kept and a portion is missing. The sample comprises 130,000 or so clones, 89% of which are singletons, and 1.7% rests with the top ten. Sequencing used peripheral blood, obtained before any cancer treatment. The source is a female donor at least 60 years old with stage I lung adenocarcinoma.

This CDR3 reads CASSRRVSYEQYF. Written as DNA, the CDR3 is TGTGCCAGCAGCAGACGGGTCTCCTACGAGCAGTACTTC. The chain is built from TRBV7-9 and TRBJ2-7; the D is unclear. CDR3 length: 13 amino acids. Between the trimmed V and J ends, which lost 5 bases and 0 bases, there was a span of 8 bases. Germline V lookup: CDR1 SEHNR, CDR2 FQNEAQ (reference sequence).